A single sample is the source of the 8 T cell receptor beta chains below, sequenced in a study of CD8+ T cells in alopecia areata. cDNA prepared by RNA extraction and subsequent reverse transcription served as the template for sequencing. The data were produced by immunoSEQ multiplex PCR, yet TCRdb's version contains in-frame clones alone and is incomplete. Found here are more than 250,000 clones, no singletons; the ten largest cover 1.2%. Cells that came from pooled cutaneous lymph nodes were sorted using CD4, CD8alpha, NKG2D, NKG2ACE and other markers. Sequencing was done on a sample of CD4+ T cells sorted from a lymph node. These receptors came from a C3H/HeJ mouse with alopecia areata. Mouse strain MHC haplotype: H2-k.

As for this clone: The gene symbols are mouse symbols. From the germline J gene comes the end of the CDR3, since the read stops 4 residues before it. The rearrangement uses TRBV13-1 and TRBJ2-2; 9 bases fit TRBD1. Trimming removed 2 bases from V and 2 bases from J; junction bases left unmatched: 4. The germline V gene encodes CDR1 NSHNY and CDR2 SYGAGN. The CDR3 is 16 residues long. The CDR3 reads CASSENRGRNTGQLYF. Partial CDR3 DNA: TGTGCCAGCAGTGAAAACAGGGGGCGCAACACCGGG.

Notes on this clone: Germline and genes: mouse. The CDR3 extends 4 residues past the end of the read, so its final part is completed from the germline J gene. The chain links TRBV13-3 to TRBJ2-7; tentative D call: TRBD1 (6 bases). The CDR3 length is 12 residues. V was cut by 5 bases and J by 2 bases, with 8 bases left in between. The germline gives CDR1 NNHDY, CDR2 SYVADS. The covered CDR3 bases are TGTGCCAGCAGACAGGGTCCCTAT. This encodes CASRQGPY. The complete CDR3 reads CASRQGPYEQYF.

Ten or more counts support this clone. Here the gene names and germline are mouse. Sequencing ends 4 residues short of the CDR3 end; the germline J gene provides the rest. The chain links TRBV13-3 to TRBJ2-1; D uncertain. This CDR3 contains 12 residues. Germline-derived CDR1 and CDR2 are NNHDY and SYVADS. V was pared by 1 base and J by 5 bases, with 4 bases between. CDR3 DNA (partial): TGTGCCAGCAGTGATTCAAATGCT. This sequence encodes CASSDSNA. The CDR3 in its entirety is CASSDSNAEQFF.

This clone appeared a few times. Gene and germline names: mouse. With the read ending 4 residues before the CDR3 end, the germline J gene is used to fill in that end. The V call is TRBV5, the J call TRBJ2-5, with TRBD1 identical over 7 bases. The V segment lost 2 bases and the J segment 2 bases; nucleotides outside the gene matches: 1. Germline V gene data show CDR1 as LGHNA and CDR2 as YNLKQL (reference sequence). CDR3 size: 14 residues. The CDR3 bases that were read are TGTGCCAGCAGCCAAAGGACAGGCCAAGAC. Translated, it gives CASSQRTGQD. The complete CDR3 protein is CASSQRTGQDTQYF.

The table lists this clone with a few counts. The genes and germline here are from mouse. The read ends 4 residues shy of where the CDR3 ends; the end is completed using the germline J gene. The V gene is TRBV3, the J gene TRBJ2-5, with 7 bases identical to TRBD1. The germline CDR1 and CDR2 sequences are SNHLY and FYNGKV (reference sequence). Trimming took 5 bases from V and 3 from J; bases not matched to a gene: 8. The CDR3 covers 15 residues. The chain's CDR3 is CASSTKGQDQDTQYF. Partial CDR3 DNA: TGTGCCAGCAGCACCAAAGGACAGGATCAAGAC. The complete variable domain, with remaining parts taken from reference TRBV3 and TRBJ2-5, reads GPKVLQIPSHQIIDMGQMVTLNCDPVSNHLYFYWYKQILGQQMEFLVNFYNGKVMEKSKLFKDQFSVERPDGSYFTLKIQPTALEDSAVYFCASSTKGQDQDTQYFGPGTRLLVL.

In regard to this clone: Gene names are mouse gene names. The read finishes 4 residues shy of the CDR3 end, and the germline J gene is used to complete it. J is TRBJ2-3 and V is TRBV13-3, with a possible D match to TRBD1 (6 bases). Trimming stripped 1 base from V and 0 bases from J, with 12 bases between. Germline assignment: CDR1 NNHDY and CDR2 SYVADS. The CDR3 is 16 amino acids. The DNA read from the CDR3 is TGTGCCAGCAGTGATACCCGGGGACAAAGTGCAGAA. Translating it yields CASSDTRGQSAE. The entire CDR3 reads CASSDTRGQSAETLYF.

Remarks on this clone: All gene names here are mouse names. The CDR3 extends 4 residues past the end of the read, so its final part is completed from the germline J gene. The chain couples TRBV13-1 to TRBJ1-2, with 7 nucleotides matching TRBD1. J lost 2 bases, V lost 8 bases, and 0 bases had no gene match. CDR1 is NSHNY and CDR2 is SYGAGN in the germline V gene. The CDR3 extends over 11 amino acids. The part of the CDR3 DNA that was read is TGTGCCAGACAGGGGAACTCC. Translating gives CARQGNS. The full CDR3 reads CARQGNSDYTF.

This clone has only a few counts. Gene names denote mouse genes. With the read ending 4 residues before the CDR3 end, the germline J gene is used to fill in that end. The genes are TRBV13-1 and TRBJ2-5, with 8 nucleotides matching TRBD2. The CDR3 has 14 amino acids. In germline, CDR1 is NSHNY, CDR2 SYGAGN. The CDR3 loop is CASSVRGGADTQYF. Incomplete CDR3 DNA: TGTGCCAGCAGTGTACGGGGGGGCGCGGAC.